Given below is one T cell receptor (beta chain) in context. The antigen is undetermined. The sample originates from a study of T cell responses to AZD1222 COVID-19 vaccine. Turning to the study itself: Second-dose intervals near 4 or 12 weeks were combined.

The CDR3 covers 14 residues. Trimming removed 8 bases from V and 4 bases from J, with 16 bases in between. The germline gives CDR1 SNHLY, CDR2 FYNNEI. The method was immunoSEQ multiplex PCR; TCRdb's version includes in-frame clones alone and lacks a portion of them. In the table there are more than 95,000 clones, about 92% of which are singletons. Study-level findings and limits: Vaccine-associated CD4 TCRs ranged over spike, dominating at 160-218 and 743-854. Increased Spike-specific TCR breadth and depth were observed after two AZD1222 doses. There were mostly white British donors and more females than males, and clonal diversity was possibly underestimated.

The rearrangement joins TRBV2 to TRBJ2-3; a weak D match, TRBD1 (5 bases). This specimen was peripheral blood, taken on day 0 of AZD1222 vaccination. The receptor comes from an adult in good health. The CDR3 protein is CASSTSSGPDTQYF. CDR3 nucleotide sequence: TGTGCCAGCTCGACTTCCTCAGGGCCAGATACGCAGTATTTT. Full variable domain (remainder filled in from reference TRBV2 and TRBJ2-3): EPEVTQTPSHQVTQMGQEVILRCVPISNHLYFYWYRQILGQKVEFLVSFYNNEISEKSEIFDDQFSVERPDGSNFTLKIRSTKLEDSAMYFCASSTSSGPDTQYFGPGTRLTVL.